The clone carrying this T cell receptor beta chain was counted a few times. Its antigen is not identified. Read sequence stops 3 residues before the CDR3 end, and the germline J gene provides the missing end. Most patients and controls had Caucasian heritage. Donors gave roughly 5 to 8 ml heparinized peripheral whole blood. Measured with immunoSEQ multiplex PCR; TCRdb has only the in-frame clones, and not every one. Listed for the sample are fewer than 55,000 clones, none seen a single time. These data come from a study of T cell clonality in common variable immunodeficiency. Study-level results: TCRbeta clonality was increased in CVID versus healthy controls.

V gave up 1 base and J gave up 2 bases, with 9 bases separating them. The CDR3 length is 14 residues. Germline values: CDR1 SGHAT, CDR2 FQNNGV. The V gene is TRBV11-2, the J gene TRBJ2-7; maybe TRBD1 (6 bases). The sample consisted of peripheral blood mononuclear cells. The TCR originated in a person aged 18-69 years in good health. The sequenced part of the CDR3 DNA is TGTGCCAGCAGCTTAGGGCAGGGGACCTACGAG. This encodes CASSLGQGTYE. The CDR3 reads in full as CASSLGQGTYEQYF. The full variable domain, rest sourced from reference TRBV11-2 and TRBJ2-7, is EAGVAQSPRYKIIEKRQSVAFWCNPISGHATLYWYQQILGQGPKLLIQFQNNGVVDDSQLPKDRFSAERLKGVDSTLKIQPAKLEDSAVYLCASSLGQGTYEQYFGPGTRLTVT.